The TCR beta chain described here comes from a study of T cell responses to AZD1222 COVID-19 vaccine. To note about this clone: What it recognizes is unknown.

Study-level points and caveats: Sampled repertoires all dated from after the peak T cell response. At baseline, seropositivity was found in only six or seven AZD1222 recipients. Nearly half of spike-specific TCRs reportedly target variant regions that are unmutated in the B.1.351 and B.1.1.7 variants. Females outnumbered males among donors, who were mostly white British; clonal diversity was possibly underestimated.

Germline V gives CDR1 MNHEY, CDR2 SVGAGI. This CDR3 spans 14 amino acids. V lost 6 bases and J lost 2, with 11 bases in between. The table came from immunoSEQ multiplex PCR; TCRdb's copy has only in-frame clones and leaves some out. The sample includes more than 95,000 clones, roughly nine tenths of them seen just once. The sample here was peripheral blood, taken on day 0 of AZD1222 vaccination. V and J are TRBV6-5 and TRBJ1-5; no definite D call. The clonotype originates from an adult in good health. The CDR3 reads CASRKRGGNQPQHF. For the CDR3, the DNA is TGTGCCAGCAGGAAACGTGGTGGCAATCAGCCCCAGCATTTT.